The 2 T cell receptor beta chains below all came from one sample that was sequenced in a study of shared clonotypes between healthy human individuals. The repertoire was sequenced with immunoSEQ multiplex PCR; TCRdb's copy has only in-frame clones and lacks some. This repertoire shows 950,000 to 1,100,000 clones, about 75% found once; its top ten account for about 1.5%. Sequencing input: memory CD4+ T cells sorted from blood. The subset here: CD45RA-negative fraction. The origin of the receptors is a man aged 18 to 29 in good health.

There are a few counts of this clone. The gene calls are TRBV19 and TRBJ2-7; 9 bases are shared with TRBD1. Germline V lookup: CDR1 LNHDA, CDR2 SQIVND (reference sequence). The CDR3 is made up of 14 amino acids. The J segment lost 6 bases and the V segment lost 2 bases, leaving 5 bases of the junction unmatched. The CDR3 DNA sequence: TGTGCCAGTAGTATAAGGACAGGGGCAGGCGAGCAGTACTTC. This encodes CASSIRTGAGEQYF.

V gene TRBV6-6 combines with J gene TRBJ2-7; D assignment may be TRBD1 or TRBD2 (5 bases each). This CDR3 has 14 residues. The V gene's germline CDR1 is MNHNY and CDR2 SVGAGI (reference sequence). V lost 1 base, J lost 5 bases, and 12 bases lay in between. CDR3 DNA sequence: TGTGCCAGCAGTTACTTCCAGGGTAGCGACGAGCAGTACTTC. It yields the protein CASSYFQGSDEQYF.